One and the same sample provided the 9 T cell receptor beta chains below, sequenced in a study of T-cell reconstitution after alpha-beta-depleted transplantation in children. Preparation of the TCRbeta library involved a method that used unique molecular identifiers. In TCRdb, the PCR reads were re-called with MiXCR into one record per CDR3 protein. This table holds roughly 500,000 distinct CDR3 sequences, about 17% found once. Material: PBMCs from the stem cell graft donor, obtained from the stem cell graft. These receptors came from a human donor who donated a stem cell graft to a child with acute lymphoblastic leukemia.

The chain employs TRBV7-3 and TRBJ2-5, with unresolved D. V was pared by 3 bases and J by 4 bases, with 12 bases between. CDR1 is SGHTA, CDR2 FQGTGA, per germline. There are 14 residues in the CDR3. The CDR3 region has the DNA TGTGCCAGCAGCTTTGCCGCAGGCTCAGAGACCCAGTACTTC. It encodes CASSFAAGSETQYF.

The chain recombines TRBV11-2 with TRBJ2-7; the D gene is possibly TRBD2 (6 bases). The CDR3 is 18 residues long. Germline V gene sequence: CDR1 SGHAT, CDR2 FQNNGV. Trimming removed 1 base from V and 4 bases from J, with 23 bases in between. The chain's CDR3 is CASSLGLMGGPRPYEQYF. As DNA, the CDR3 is TGTGCCAGCAGCTTAGGTCTGATGGGGGGTCCCCGCCCATACGAGCAGTACTTC.

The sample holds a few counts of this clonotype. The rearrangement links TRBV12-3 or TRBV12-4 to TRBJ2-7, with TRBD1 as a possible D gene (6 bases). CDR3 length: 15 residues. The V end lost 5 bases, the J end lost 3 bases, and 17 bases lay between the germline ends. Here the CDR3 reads CASSLLRGRSYEQYF. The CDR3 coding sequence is TGTGCCAGCAGTCTCCTCAGGGGACGGAGCTACGAGCAGTACTTC.

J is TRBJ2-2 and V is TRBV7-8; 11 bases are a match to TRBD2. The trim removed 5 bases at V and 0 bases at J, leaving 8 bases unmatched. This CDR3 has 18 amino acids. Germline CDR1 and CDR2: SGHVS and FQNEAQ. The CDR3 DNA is TGTGCCAGCAGCGTACTAGCGGGAGTCGCGGCGAACACCGGGGAGCTGTTTTTT. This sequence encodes CASSVLAGVAANTGELFF.

CDR3 loop: CASSYSVSEHYVAGELFF. In DNA form, the CDR3 reads TGTGCCAGCAGTTACTCAGTTTCTGAACACTACGTCGCCGGGGAGCTGTTTTTT. The chain is built from TRBV6-5 and TRBJ2-2, with D hard to call. Looked up from germline, CDR1 is MNHEY and CDR2 is SVGAGI. V was trimmed by 0 bases and J by 6 bases, leaving 20 bases between them. This CDR3 region has 18 residues.

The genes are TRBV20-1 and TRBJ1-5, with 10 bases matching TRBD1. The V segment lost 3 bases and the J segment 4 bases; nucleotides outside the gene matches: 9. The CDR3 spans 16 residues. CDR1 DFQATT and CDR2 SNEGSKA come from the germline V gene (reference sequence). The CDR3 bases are TGCAGTGCTAGTTGGGGACAGGGGTCCCCAAATCAGCCCCAGCATTTT. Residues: CSASWGQGSPNQPQHF.

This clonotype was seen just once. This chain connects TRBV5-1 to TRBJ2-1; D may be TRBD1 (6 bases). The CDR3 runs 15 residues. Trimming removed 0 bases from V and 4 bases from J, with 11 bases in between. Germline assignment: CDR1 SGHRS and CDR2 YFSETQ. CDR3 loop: CASSLGGQKYNEQFF. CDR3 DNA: TGCGCCAGCAGCTTGGGGGGGCAGAAGTACAATGAGCAGTTCTTC.

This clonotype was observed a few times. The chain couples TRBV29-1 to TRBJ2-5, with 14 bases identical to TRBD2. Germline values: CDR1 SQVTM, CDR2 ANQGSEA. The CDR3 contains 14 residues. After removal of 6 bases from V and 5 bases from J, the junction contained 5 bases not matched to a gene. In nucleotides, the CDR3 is TGCAGCGTGGGGACTAGCGGGAGTGGGGAGACCCAGTACTTC. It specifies CSVGTSGSGETQYF.

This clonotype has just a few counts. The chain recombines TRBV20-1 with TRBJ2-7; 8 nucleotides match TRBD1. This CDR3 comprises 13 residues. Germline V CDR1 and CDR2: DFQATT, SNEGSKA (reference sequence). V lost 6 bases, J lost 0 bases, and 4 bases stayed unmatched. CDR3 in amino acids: CSARGRASYEQYF. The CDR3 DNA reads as TGCAGTGCCAGGGGGCGGGCCTCCTACGAGCAGTACTTC.